The rows below give T cell receptor beta chains drawn from one sample of a study of blood T cells in healthy people across ages. From the 5' RACE reads, TCRdb called clonotypes with MiXCR, one entry per CDR3 protein. Here the sample spans roughly 720,000 distinct CDR3 sequences, around half being singletons. What was sequenced was blood. The receptors stem from a man older than 75 in good health. The CDR3 runs from the conserved cysteine through the conserved F or W. D genes are given only for firm matches. Clone size, where shown, is once, few, many, or a class for clones that have expanded.

clone size: .; V gene: TRBV11-3; J gene: TRBJ2-3; D gene: TRBD2; CDR3 protein: CASSSRGAGTDTQYF; CDR3 DNA: TGTGCCAGCAGCTCAAGGGGAGCGGGAACAGATACGCAGTATTTT
clone size: few; V gene: TRBV27; J gene: TRBJ2-5; D gene: .; CDR3 protein: CASSLFYGVQETQYF; CDR3 DNA: TGTGCCAGCAGTTTATTCTATGGAGTACAAGAGACCCAGTACTTC
clone size: .; V gene: TRBV5-1; J gene: TRBJ2-1; D gene: .; CDR3 protein: CASSLGLGSQSDEQFF; CDR3 DNA: TGCGCCAGCAGCTTGGGATTGGGATCCCAGTCCGATGAGCAGTTCTTC
clone size: few; V gene: TRBV10-3; J gene: TRBJ1-2; D gene: TRBD1; CDR3 protein: CAISQAQGAQDGYTF; CDR3 DNA: TGTGCCATCAGCCAAGCTCAGGGGGCCCAAGATGGCTACACCTTC
clone size: few; V gene: TRBV5-6; J gene: TRBJ1-2; D gene: TRBD1; CDR3 protein: CASSSSHRGTYGYTF; CDR3 DNA: TGTGCCAGCAGCTCGAGTCACAGGGGGACCTATGGCTACACCTTC
clone size: few; V gene: TRBV27; J gene: TRBJ2-1; D gene: .; CDR3 protein: CASSLVKAGTYNEQFF; CDR3 DNA: TGTGCCAGCAGTTTAGTAAAAGCCGGGACCTACAATGAGCAGTTCTTC
clone size: .; V gene: TRBV9; J gene: TRBJ2-6; D gene: .; CDR3 protein: CASSVGHEVSGANVLTF; CDR3 DNA: TGTGCCAGCAGCGTAGGACATGAGGTCTCTGGGGCCAACGTCCTGACTTTC
clone size: .; V gene: TRBV27; J gene: TRBJ2-5; D gene: .; CDR3 protein: CASSLFGGETQYF; CDR3 DNA: TGTGCCAGCAGTCTGTTTGGGGGCGAGACCCAGTACTTC
clone size: .; V gene: TRBV20-1; J gene: TRBJ2-1; D gene: TRBD2; CDR3 protein: CSARDGSGLAAYNEQFF; CDR3 DNA: TGCAGTGCTAGAGATGGCTCGGGACTAGCGGCTTACAATGAGCAGTTCTTC
clone size: once; V gene: TRBV5-1; J gene: TRBJ2-4; D gene: .; CDR3 protein: CASSLGLPLPREVEPQYF; CDR3 DNA: TGCGCCAGCAGCTTGGGACTCCCACTTCCAAGAGAAGTAGAACCCCAGTACTTC
clone size: .; V gene: TRBV29-1; J gene: TRBJ2-5; D gene: .; CDR3 protein: CSVVGETQYF; CDR3 DNA: TGCAGCGTGGTTGGAGAGACCCAGTACTTC
clone size: .; V gene: TRBV20-1; J gene: TRBJ2-1; D gene: .; CDR3 protein: CSARDMSGEQFF; CDR3 DNA: TGCAGTGCTAGAGATATGAGCGGTGAGCAGTTCTTC
clone size: once; V gene: TRBV20-1; J gene: TRBJ1-1; D gene: TRBD1; CDR3 protein: CSARGGGQGNTEAFF; CDR3 DNA: TGCAGTGCTAGAGGGGGGGGACAGGGGAACACTGAAGCTTTCTTT
clone size: few; V gene: TRBV5-5; J gene: TRBJ2-3; D gene: .; CDR3 protein: CASSLGRSSTDTQYF; CDR3 DNA: TGTGCCAGCAGCTTGGGACGCTCTAGCACAGATACGCAGTATTTT
clone size: .; V gene: TRBV30; J gene: TRBJ2-5; D gene: TRBD1; CDR3 protein: CAWSVRTGASETQYF; CDR3 DNA: TGTGCCTGGAGTGTCCGGACAGGGGCGTCAGAGACCCAGTACTTC
clone size: .; V gene: TRBV6-4; J gene: TRBJ1-2; D gene: .; CDR3 protein: CASSDLAGYTF; CDR3 DNA: TGTGCCAGCAGTGACTTGGCTGGCTACACCTTC
clone size: .; V gene: TRBV10-3; J gene: TRBJ2-1; D gene: .; CDR3 protein: CAISEPMGRADLNEQFF; CDR3 DNA: TGTGCCATCAGTGAGCCGATGGGACGAGCGGACCTCAATGAGCAGTTCTTC
clone size: .; V gene: TRBV2; J gene: TRBJ2-7; D gene: TRBD2; CDR3 protein: CASIGASGTYEQYF; CDR3 DNA: TGTGCCAGCATAGGGGCTAGCGGTACCTACGAGCAGTACTTC
clone size: .; V gene: TRBV12-3/TRBV12-4; J gene: TRBJ2-1; D gene: .; CDR3 protein: CASSPGTQEGVDEQFF; CDR3 DNA: TGTGCCAGCAGCCCCGGGACCCAAGAGGGAGTGGATGAGCAGTTCTTC
clone size: few; V gene: TRBV3-1; J gene: TRBJ2-3; D gene: .; CDR3 protein: CASSPQGRDTDTQYF; CDR3 DNA: TGTGCCAGCAGCCCCCAGGGGCGGGACACAGATACGCAGTATTTT
clone size: .; V gene: TRBV14; J gene: TRBJ1-2; D gene: .; CDR3 protein: CASSQDPGGTYGYTF; CDR3 DNA: TGTGCCAGCAGCCAAGATCCCGGGGGTACCTATGGCTACACCTTC
clone size: .; V gene: TRBV5-1; J gene: TRBJ2-7; D gene: .; CDR3 protein: CASSYSENEQYF; CDR3 DNA: TGCGCCAGCAGTTATAGCGAGAATGAGCAGTACTTC
clone size: few; V gene: TRBV11-2; J gene: TRBJ2-7; D gene: TRBD1; CDR3 protein: CASSLGGTGNEQYF; CDR3 DNA: TGTGCCAGCAGCTTGGGGGGGACAGGGAACGAGCAGTACTTC
clone size: .; V gene: TRBV28; J gene: TRBJ1-2; D gene: TRBD1; CDR3 protein: CASSYPGTGWGYTF; CDR3 DNA: TGTGCCAGCAGTTACCCCGGGACAGGGTGGGGCTACACCTTC
clone size: .; V gene: TRBV2; J gene: TRBJ2-6; D gene: .; CDR3 protein: CASSTRGPGSGANVLTF; CDR3 DNA: TGTGCCAGCAGTACAAGGGGCCCGGGCTCTGGGGCCAACGTCCTGACTTTC